This T cell receptor beta chain emerged from a study of blood T cell repertoires in COVID-19. As for the study in general: Specimens from acute and convalescent COVID-19 originated in the United States, Italy and Spain. Sample material is recorded as cDNA or gDNA derived from T cells, B-cell-depleted T cells, or PBMCs.

Germline V gene data show CDR1 as MNHEY and CDR2 as SVGAGI. With V trimmed by 6 bases and J by 6 bases, 4 bases remained unmatched. The CDR3 length is 12 residues. Authors' analysis steps: For nucleated cells, counts were estimated from reference gene primer amplification. Profiled with immunoSEQ multiplex PCR; TCRdb holds only in-frame clones, not every one. For V, J and clone size, that table is used; D and trimming come from the DNA. Among hundreds of thousands of clones listed, 89% were seen once. This clone was detected only a few times. Sequenced: peripheral blood. The rearrangement links TRBV6-5 to TRBJ1-2; 7 nucleotides match TRBD1. This TCR was sampled from a man aged 55 to 69 who had recovered from COVID-19. In nucleotides, the CDR3 is TGTGCCAGCAGACGGACAGGCCATGGCTACACCTTC. It translates to CASRRTGHGYTF.